What follows describes a single TCR beta chain. Sequencing used immunoSEQ multiplex PCR; TCRdb keeps in-frame clones, though not all of them. Of under 70,000 clones in the sample, 75% to 95% are singletons; the top ten hold about 2.2%. The data belong to a study of T cell changes during pregnancy in multiple sclerosis. The receptor comes from a female donor in good health, enrolled as a control in a pregnancy study. The sequenced sample was peripheral blood, obtained in the third trimester of pregnancy.

The CDR3 spells CASSYEDSTYEQYF. CDR3 DNA: TGTGCCAGCAGTTATGAGGACTCAACCTACGAGCAGTACTTC. The chain employs TRBV6-5 and TRBJ2-7; TRBD2 might be the D (5 bases). This CDR3 has 14 amino acids. The germline gives CDR1 MNHEY, CDR2 SVGAGI. V lost 3 bases and J lost 2, with 11 bases in between.